Listed here are 20 T cell receptor beta chains from one sample, sequenced in a study of shared clonotypes between healthy human individuals. Using immunoSEQ multiplex PCR, the repertoire was profiled, and TCRdb retains in-frame clones only, with some absent. The sample holds a few million clones; approximately 90% are singletons and the top ten take more than 0.12%. The specimen sequenced was naive CD4+ T cells sorted from blood. The subset denotes: CD45RA+ positively selected. These receptors originate from a man in his late teens or twenties in good health.

The chain has TRBV7-2 and TRBJ2-7, with D tentatively TRBD1 or TRBD2 (6 bases each). This CDR3 spans 17 amino acids. In germline, CDR1 is SGHTA, CDR2 FQGNSA. V gave up 1 base and J gave up 0 bases, with 16 bases separating them. CDR3 protein: CASSLVPGGSPSYEQYF. CDR3 DNA: TGTGCCAGCAGCTTAGTCCCCGGGGGCTCCCCCTCCTACGAGCAGTACTTC.

This clone was seen only once. The chain has TRBV18 and TRBJ2-6; tentative D call: TRBD1 (6 bases). The CDR3 totals 16 residues. Germline CDR1 is KGHSH and CDR2 is LQKENI. Trimming stripped 5 bases from V and 2 bases from J, with 13 bases between. Here the CDR3 DNA reads TGTGCCAGCTCATTCCAGGGGCCCCCTGGGGCCAACGTCCTGACTTTC. Translated: CASSFQGPPGANVLTF.

Regarding this clone: Because the CDR3 is missing its conserved closing phenylalanine or tryptophan, this is likely a read error. The DNA is omitted, as the CDR3 cannot be located on it reliably, and the CDR3 follows TCRdb's listing. The chain employs TRBV20-1 and TRBJ2-4; TRBD2, the table's D call, was not compared with the DNA. Per the germline V gene, CDR1 is DFQATT and CDR2 is SNEGSKA (reference sequence). The CDR3 has 8 residues if both end residues are counted. CDR3: CSARVGLD.

The genes are TRBV5-6 and TRBJ2-7, with D maybe TRBD2 (6 bases). Germline V gene data show CDR1 as SGHDT and CDR2 as YYEEEE. The CDR3 is made up of 14 amino acids. V gave up 4 bases and J gave up 6 bases, with 17 bases separating them. CDR3 amino acids: CASSPWGLGGEQYF. DNA for the CDR3: TGTGCCAGCAGCCCCTGGGGACTCGGAGGCGAGCAGTACTTC.

The rearrangement uses TRBV5-1 and TRBJ2-1; 7 nucleotides agree with TRBD1. Trimming at V came to 2 bases and at J to 3 bases, leaving 5 bases not matched to a gene. The germline CDR1 and CDR2 sequences are SGHRS and YFSETQ. The CDR3 has 15 amino acids. The CDR3 protein is CASSFSGQSYNEQFF. CDR3 bases: TGCGCCAGCAGCTTTTCGGGACAGAGCTACAATGAGCAGTTCTTC.

The chain links TRBV30 to TRBJ2-6; D may be TRBD1 (6 bases). The CDR3 is 15 amino acids. The germline V gene encodes CDR1 GTSNPN and CDR2 SVGIG (reference sequence). V lost 4 bases and J lost 4, with 14 bases in between. CDR3 nucleotides: TGTGCCTGGACGGAGCAGGGGCTGGGGGCCAACGTCCTGACTTTC. Protein sequence: CAWTEQGLGANVLTF.

This clone came up once. The chain combines TRBV7-9 with TRBJ2-1; D gene unclear. CDR1 is SEHNR, CDR2 FQNEAQ, per germline (reference sequence). The CDR3 runs to 14 residues. V lost 5 bases and J lost 5, with 13 bases in between. For the CDR3, the DNA is TGTGCCAGCAGCGATACTATCGTGAACAATGAGCAGTTCTTC. Protein product: CASSDTIVNNEQFF.

Here the CDR3 DNA reads TGTGCCTGGAGTGTAAGCAGCTTGGTCTCTGGAAACACCATATATTTT. This encodes CAWSVSSLVSGNTIYF. The rearrangement links TRBV30 to TRBJ1-3; no reliable D call. The germline V gene encodes CDR1 GTSNPN and CDR2 SVGIG (reference sequence). The CDR3 extends over 16 amino acids. Trimming removed 0 bases at V and 0 bases at J, with 12 bases between.

This chain links TRBV6-5 with TRBJ1-6; possibly TRBD1 for D (5 bases). This CDR3 is 13 amino acids long. Germline V gene data show CDR1 as MNHEY and CDR2 as SVGAGI. V was trimmed by 8 bases and J by 5 bases, leaving 10 bases between them. The CDR3 DNA sequence: TGTGCCAGCGGTGCAGGGAATAATTCACCCCTCCACTTT. Protein sequence: CASGAGNNSPLHF.

The sample holds a few counts of this clone. This CDR3 is also generated by other DNA sequences in the sample. The chain joins TRBV6-5 to TRBJ1-1, with D uncertain. V lost 8 bases and J lost 1, with 5 bases in between. The CDR3 length is 11 residues. The germline CDR1 and CDR2 sequences are MNHEY and SVGAGI. The DNA of the CDR3 is TGTGCCAGCGGGCGGAACACTGAAGCTTTCTTT. As protein: CASGRNTEAFF.

Comment on this clone: The same CDR3 can be traced to other DNA sequences in this sample. The chain combines TRBV7-2 with TRBJ1-5; no clear D. From germline, CDR1 is SGHTA and CDR2 FQGNSA. The CDR3 spans 14 residues. The germline V and J ends were trimmed by 2 bases and 2 bases, with 7 bases remaining between them. The CDR3 nucleotides read TGTGCCAGCAGCTTACGTGTTGGCAATCAGCCCCAGCATTTT. This sequence encodes CASSLRVGNQPQHF.

Here the CDR3 DNA reads TGTGCCAGCTCACCACCGGGGTTGAGCTCTGGGGCCAACGTCCTGACTTTC. Amino acids: CASSPPGLSSGANVLTF. The chain joins TRBV18 to TRBJ2-6, with no clear D. V lost 0 bases to trimming and J lost 0 bases, with 9 bases between them. Germline values: CDR1 KGHSH, CDR2 LQKENI. The CDR3 contains 17 residues.

This clone was seen a handful of times. This rearrangement joins TRBV6-5 to TRBJ1-4, with 9 bases matching TRBD1. V lost 3 bases, J lost 5 bases, and 4 bases stayed unmatched. Germline CDR1 is MNHEY and CDR2 is SVGAGI. This CDR3 region has 15 residues. The CDR3 here is CASSYGDRDNEKLFF. Here the CDR3 DNA reads TGTGCCAGCAGTTATGGGGACAGGGACAATGAAAAACTGTTTTTT.

The chain links TRBV27 to TRBJ1-2; 9 positions agree with TRBD1. V shed 6 bases and J 4 bases; nucleotides not matched to a gene: 9. The CDR3 covers 15 residues. Germline CDR1 and CDR2: MNHEY and SMNVEV (reference sequence). For the CDR3, the DNA is TGTGCCAGCAGAGGGACAGGGCCCCTTTTCTATGGCTACACCTTC. It translates to CASRGTGPLFYGYTF.

V gene TRBV2 combines with J gene TRBJ1-5; D ambiguous. CDR3 size: 14 residues. Germline CDR1 SNHLY, CDR2 FYNNEI. With 6 bases removed from V and 2 bases from J, the gap between germline ends came to 11 bases. In nucleotides, the CDR3 is TGTGCCAGCAGGAAGGGTCAGGGCAATCAGCCCCAGCATTTT. Translated, it gives CASRKGQGNQPQHF.

The chain combines TRBV18 with TRBJ2-1, with 9 bases identical to TRBD2. The CDR3 consists of 15 residues. J gave up 5 bases and V 3 bases, and 5 bases lay outside the gene matches. Germline CDR1 and CDR2: KGHSH and LQKENI. The CDR3 reads CASSPGLAPNNEQFF. DNA of the CDR3: TGTGCCAGCTCACCGGGACTAGCCCCGAACAATGAGCAGTTCTTC.

The chain couples TRBV11-2 to TRBJ1-3; perhaps TRBD1 as D (5 bases). Germline loops: CDR1 SGHAT, CDR2 FQNNGV. Trimming took off 1 base at V and 8 bases at J, with 12 bases between the two ends. This CDR3 comprises 14 residues. CDR3 region: CASSLGREGYTIYF. CDR3 DNA: TGTGCCAGCAGCTTAGGCAGGGAGGGATACACCATATATTTT.

This rearrangement joins TRBV7-9 to TRBJ2-7, with D possibly TRBD2 on 5 matching bases. Germline loops: CDR1 SEHNR, CDR2 FQNEAQ (reference sequence). The V end lost 0 bases, the J end lost 6 bases, and 12 bases lay between the germline ends. The CDR3 totals 14 residues. The CDR3 protein is CASSLATDGGEQYF. CDR3 coding DNA: TGTGCCAGCAGCTTAGCAACCGACGGAGGCGAGCAGTACTTC.

This chain connects TRBV11-2 to TRBJ1-3; D remains ambiguous. Germline V gene data show CDR1 as SGHAT and CDR2 as FQNNGV. This CDR3 contains 15 residues. The ends were cut back, 0 bases at V and 4 bases at J, with 10 bases in the middle. CDR3 DNA: TGTGCCAGCAGCTTAGAGAGGGCAGACGGAAACACCATATATTTT. Translated: CASSLERADGNTIYF. The variable domain in full, with the rest retrieved from reference TRBV11-2 and TRBJ1-3, is EAGVAQSPRYKIIEKRQSVAFWCNPISGHATLYWYQQILGQGPKLLIQFQNNGVVDDSQLPKDRFSAERLKGVDSTLKIQPAKLEDSAVYLCASSLERADGNTIYFGEGSWLTVV.

The chain uses TRBV28 and TRBJ1-2; unclear D gene. Germline assignment: CDR1 MDHEN and CDR2 SYDVKM. There are 14 residues in the CDR3. Between the trimmed V and J ends, which lost 4 bases and 8 bases, there was a span of 17 bases. The CDR3 sequence: CASSSPPGSRGYTF. The CDR3 DNA reads TGTGCCAGCAGTTCGCCCCCGGGATCCAGAGGCTACACCTTC.